This T cell receptor (beta chain) was documented in a study of blood T cells in healthy people across ages. With a J-beta primer mix and a sample-barcoded 5' primer, a second PCR ran about 7 to 11 cycles. Unique molecular identifiers of 12 random nucleotides labeled each cDNA. All samples yielded 3 million or more CDR3-containing paired-end reads. TCRdb reanalysed the 5' RACE reads using MiXCR and keeps one entry per CDR3 protein. The sample lists some 800,000 distinct CDR3 sequences, under 55% seen once, with roughly 18% in the top ten. The CDR3 consists of 17 residues. V shed 6 bases and J 0 bases; nucleotides not matched to a gene: 5. Germline values: CDR1 SNHLY, CDR2 FYNNEI.

The chain is built from TRBV2 and TRBJ2-6, with TRBD1 identical over 10 bases. This TCR was sampled from a man in his 60s in good health. The sample comprised blood. As DNA, the CDR3 is TGTGCCAGCAGATCCGGGACAGGGGCCTCTGGGGCCAACGTCCTGACTTTC. Its protein product is CASRSGTGASGANVLTF. Full variable domain (remainder filled in from reference TRBV2 and TRBJ2-6): EPEVTQTPSHQVTQMGQEVILRCVPISNHLYFYWYRQILGQKVEFLVSFYNNEISEKSEIFDDQFSVERPDGSNFTLKIRSTKLEDSAMYFCASRSGTGASGANVLTFGAGSRLTVL.